Listed below are T cell receptor beta chains from one sample, sequenced in a study of patients and donors after allogeneic stem cell transplantation. TCRdb processed the RT-PCR reads anew with MiXCR; each CDR3 protein has one entry. This sample has about 110,000 distinct CDR3 sequences, with approximately 40% found just once. The sequencing input was blood, either unsorted or a sorted T cell fraction (not recorded which). The receptor set was obtained from a human donor who was either an allogeneic HSCT recipient or a stem cell or donor lymphocyte infusion donor (not recorded which). It is not recorded whose cells these are; they may come from a transplant donor. The CDR3 runs from the conserved cysteine through the conserved F or W. The order of the fields is clone size, V gene, J gene, D gene, CDR3 DNA, CDR3 protein. D genes are given only for firm matches. Clone size is stated in some rows and not others, as once, few, many or a class when expanded.

>.|TRBV6-6|TRBJ2-7|.
TGTGCCAGCAGTTTTGACAGAACCACCTACGAGCAGTACTTC
CASSFDRTTYEQYF
>.|TRBV27|TRBJ2-1|TRBD2
TGTGCCAGCAGGGACGGACTAGCGAGGCTAGGTGAGCAGTTCTTC
CASRDGLARLGEQFF
>.|TRBV12-3/TRBV12-4|TRBJ1-1|.
TGTGCCAGCAGGGGACTTTTGAACACTGAAGCTTTCTTT
CASRGLLNTEAFF
>.|TRBV7-9|TRBJ2-4|.
TGTGCCAGCAGCTTAGAGGAAGGAGCCATAAACATTCAGTACTTC
CASSLEEGAINIQYF
>.|TRBV29-1|TRBJ2-1|.
TGCAGCGTTGACAGGGGTAGCGAGCAGTTCTTC
CSVDRGSEQFF
>few|TRBV19|TRBJ2-1|.
TGTGCCAGTAGTTCCGCAGGGCCCTACAATGAGCAGTTCTTC
CASSSAGPYNEQFF
>few|TRBV6-1|TRBJ1-2|TRBD1
TGTGCCAGCATTAGAACCGGGACAGTCCCCTATGGCTACACCTTC
CASIRTGTVPYGYTF
>.|TRBV7-9|TRBJ2-3|.
TGTGCCAGCAGCCCGGCGGGACTTCGCACAGATACGCAGTATTTT
CASSPAGLRTDTQYF
>once|TRBV12-3/TRBV12-4|TRBJ2-2|TRBD1
TGTGCCAGCAGTTTATGGCTGGCAGGGGGCGGGGAGCTGTTTTTT
CASSLWLAGGGELFF
>few|TRBV27|TRBJ1-2|TRBD1
TGTGCCAGCACCCACCGGGACAGGGAGAGAGACTACACCTTC
CASTHRDRERDYTF
>few|TRBV5-1|TRBJ2-5|TRBD2
TGCGCCAGCAGCTTTACTAGCGGGAGGAGGGAGACCCAGTACTTC
CASSFTSGRRETQYF
>few|TRBV24-1|TRBJ1-1|.
TGTGCCACCAGTGATCCCACGGGGGGGGATGAAGCTTTCTTT
CATSDPTGGDEAFF
>.|TRBV12-3/TRBV12-4|TRBJ2-1|TRBD2
TGTGCCAGCAGTTTAGATTGGTTGGCGGGAGGGCCGGGTGAGCAGTTCTTC
CASSLDWLAGGPGEQFF
>.|TRBV6-2/TRBV6-3|TRBJ1-5|.
TGTGCCAGCACGAACGGTTTTCGCAATCAGCCCCAGCATTTT
CASTNGFRNQPQHF
>.|TRBV20-1|TRBJ1-4|TRBD1
TGCAGTGCTATCCAACAGGGGAGGGTTAATGAAAAACTGTTTTTT
CSAIQQGRVNEKLFF
>.|TRBV20-1|TRBJ2-7|.
TGCAGTGCTAGAGGGGACGGAGTACGATTGCAGTACTTC
CSARGDGVRLQYF
>.|TRBV20-1|TRBJ1-6|.
TGCAGCGCGGAGGAGCTTAATTCACCCCTCCACTTT
CSAEELNSPLHF
>.|TRBV5-5|TRBJ2-3|.
TGTGCCAGCAGCTTGGGTGAGGTTATCGCCTATACGCAGTATTTT
CASSLGEVIAYTQYF
>few|TRBV20-1|TRBJ1-5|.
TGCAGTGCTAGAATGCGGCAGGGACGCGGACAGCCCCAGCATTTT
CSARMRQGRGQPQHF
>few|TRBV24-1|TRBJ1-5|.
TGTGCCACCAGTGGCTGGGGGCAGAGCAATCAGCCCCAGCATTTT
CATSGWGQSNQPQHF
>few|TRBV20-1|TRBJ1-5|.
TGCAGTGCTAGTGGGGGACTGGGCAATCAGCCCCAGCATTTT
CSASGGLGNQPQHF
>.|TRBV4-3|TRBJ1-1|.
TGCGCCAGCAGCCAGACGGACAGAGATATGAACACTGAAGCTTTCTTT
CASSQTDRDMNTEAFF
>.|TRBV30|TRBJ1-5|.
TGTGCCTGGAGTGTACGGACAAATCAGCCCCAGCATTTT
CAWSVRTNQPQHF
>.|TRBV6-5|TRBJ2-5|.
TGTGCCAGCAGTTACTCGACAGGATCCCAAGAGACCCAGTACTTC
CASSYSTGSQETQYF